These T cell receptor beta chains were read from a single sample in a study of blood T cell repertoires in COVID-19. TCRdb's table, derived via immunoSEQ multiplex PCR, lists solely in-frame clones and lacks some. The table shows about 73,000 clones, with over 60% occurring only once. The specimen sequenced was peripheral blood. These receptors originate from a man between 65 and 85 years old with COVID-19, enrolled during active disease. The CDR3 runs from the conserved cysteine through the conserved F or W. A D gene is named only where the DNA matches it firmly. Clone size is given for some rows only: seen once, a few or many times, or a class if the clone is expanded.

J gene,V gene,D gene,clone size,CDR3 protein,CDR3 DNA
TRBJ2-7,TRBV11-2,TRBD2,-,CASSSISGRAGYEQYF,TGTGCCAGCAGCTCAATTAGCGGGAGGGCCGGGTACGAGCAGTACTTC
TRBJ2-1,TRBV19,TRBD2,few,CASSMSLAGAESEQFF,TGTGCCAGTAGTATGAGCCTAGCGGGAGCCGAGAGTGAGCAGTTCTTC
TRBJ1-3,TRBV3-1/TRBV3-2,-,-,CASTPSGNTIYF,TGTGCCAGCACCCCTTCTGGAAACACCATATATTTT
TRBJ1-4,TRBV9,TRBD1,-,CASGGQGFLTNEKLFF,TGTGCCAGCGGCGGACAGGGATTTTTAACTAATGAAAAACTGTTTTTT
TRBJ1-1,TRBV9,-,few,CASSATLGNTEAFF,TGTGCCAGCAGCGCAACCCTAGGTAACACTGAAGCTTTCTTT
TRBJ2-3,TRBV3-1/TRBV3-2,TRBD2,-,CASGGLATDTQYF,TGTGCCAGCGGGGGACTAGCCACAGATACGCAGTATTTT
TRBJ1-1,TRBV3-1/TRBV3-2,-,-,CASRVGGSNTEAFF,TGTGCCAGCAGGGTAGGGGGATCAAACACTGAAGCTTTCTTT
TRBJ2-1,TRBV7-2,-,-,CASSPSAGGGFNEQFF,TGTGCCAGCAGCCCTTCAGCGGGCGGCGGCTTCAATGAGCAGTTCTTC
TRBJ1-6,TRBV4-2,TRBD1,-,CASSQEPGTGGYNSPLHF,TGTGCCAGCAGCCAAGAACCCGGGACAGGGGGCTATAATTCACCCCTCCACTTT
TRBJ1-1,TRBV5-1,TRBD1,-,CASSSQGARTEAFF,TGCGCCAGCAGCTCACAGGGGGCTCGAACTGAAGCTTTCTTT
TRBJ1-3,TRBV29-1,-,-,CSVRRDNTIYF,TGCAGCGTTAGGAGGGACAACACCATATATTTT
TRBJ1-1,TRBV4-2,-,-,CASSQERTTEAFF,TGTGCCAGCAGCCAAGAAAGGACAACTGAAGCTTTCTTT
TRBJ2-4,TRBV29-1,TRBD2,-,CSVSGLAGGTILAKNIQYF,TGCAGCGTTTCCGGGTTGGCGGGGGGTACCATACTAGCCAAAAACATTCAGTACTTC
TRBJ1-2,TRBV4-3,-,-,CASSQDHGSRPRGYTF,TGCGCCAGCAGCCAAGATCACGGTTCCCGGCCCAGGGGCTACACCTTC
TRBJ2-3,TRBV24-1,TRBD1,once,CATEGQGADTQYF,TGTGCTACCGAGGGGCAGGGGGCGGATACGCAGTATTTT
TRBJ1-5,TRBV19,TRBD1,-,CASSTIGTGQLNQPQHF,TGTGCCAGTAGTACGATAGGGACAGGGCAACTCAATCAGCCCCAGCATTTT
TRBJ2-1,TRBV7-2,TRBD2,-,CASSFRIAGGGDEQFF,TGTGCCAGCAGCTTTAGGATAGCGGGCGGGGGGGATGAGCAGTTCTTC
TRBJ1-6,TRBV15,-,-,CATKGGAAYNSPLHF,TGTGCCACCAAAGGGGGGGCGGCCTATAATTCACCCCTCCACTTT
TRBJ1-5,TRBV28,TRBD1,-,CASSDTGGNQPQHF,TGTGCCAGCAGTGACACAGGGGGCAATCAGCCCCAGCATTTT
TRBJ1-2,TRBV6-5,-,-,CASSSPRGYTF,TGTGCCAGCAGCTCGCCCCGGGGCTACACCTTC
TRBJ1-2,TRBV4-3,-,-,CASSQDRGARYGYTF,TGCGCCAGCAGCCAAGACCGGGGGGCAAGGTATGGCTACACCTTC
TRBJ1-5,TRBV4-3,TRBD1,-,CASSQDPGTGTDQPQHF,TGCGCCAGCAGCCAAGACCCCGGGACAGGTACCGATCAGCCCCAGCATTTT
TRBJ1-1,TRBV5-1,TRBD1,-,CASSFTPGQGAGTEAFF,TGCGCCAGCAGTTTCACTCCGGGACAGGGGGCAGGCACTGAAGCTTTCTTT
TRBJ2-3,TRBV29-1,-,-,CSVDFTQASTDTQYF,TGCAGCGTGGACTTTACCCAGGCAAGCACAGATACGCAGTATTTT
TRBJ2-1,TRBV7-2,TRBD1,-,CASSQGQRGNEQFF,TGTGCCAGCAGCCAGGGACAGCGCGGCAATGAGCAGTTCTTC
TRBJ1-3,TRBV28,-,-,CASSQGQITGNTIYF,TGTGCCAGCAGTCAAGGACAGATTACAGGAAACACCATATATTTT
TRBJ1-1,TRBV9,TRBD1,-,CASSVGGQGKNTEAFF,TGTGCCAGCAGCGTAGGCGGACAGGGGAAGAACACTGAAGCTTTCTTT
TRBJ1-3,TRBV1,-,-,CTSRDREKYTIYF,TGCACCAGCAGGGACAGGGAAAAGTACACCATATATTTT
TRBJ2-5,TRBV5-1,TRBD1,few,CASKPGDRGSQETQYF,TGCGCCAGCAAGCCTGGGGACAGGGGGTCCCAAGAGACCCAGTACTTC
TRBJ2-1,TRBV7-9,TRBD2,-,CASSPDGASGPKGNEQFF,TGTGCCAGCAGCCCCGACGGGGCTAGCGGGCCAAAGGGTAATGAGCAGTTCTTC
TRBJ2-5,TRBV5-1,-,once,CASSLQDHQETQYF,TGCGCCAGCAGTCTACAGGACCATCAAGAGACCCAGTACTTC
TRBJ1-2,TRBV25-1,-,-,CASSENWQELYGYTF,TGTGCCAGCAGTGAAAATTGGCAGGAACTCTATGGCTACACCTTC
TRBJ2-1,TRBV11-3,-,-,CASSRQGFNEQFF,TGTGCCAGCAGCCGTCAGGGTTTCAATGAGCAGTTCTTC
TRBJ1-1,TRBV7-9,-,once,CASSPGSHTEAFF,TGTGCCAGCAGCCCTGGCTCGCACACTGAAGCTTTCTTT
TRBJ1-4,TRBV7-9,TRBD1,-,CASSLTGVNNEKLFF,TGTGCCAGCAGCTTAACAGGGGTTAACAATGAAAAACTGTTTTTT
TRBJ2-3,TRBV10-1,TRBD2,-,CASSVDGEGITDTQYF,TGCGCCAGCAGTGTAGACGGGGAGGGGATCACAGATACGCAGTATTTT
TRBJ2-4,TRBV28,-,-,CASSLQRMPNIQYF,TGTGCCAGCAGTTTGCAGAGGATGCCAAACATTCAGTACTTC
TRBJ1-2,TRBV19,TRBD1,-,CASSRGGQGNYGYTF,TGTGCCAGTAGCCGCGGGGGACAGGGTAACTATGGCTACACCTTC
TRBJ1-5,TRBV19,-,-,CASSTRVLGWPQHF,TGTGCCAGTAGTACCAGGGTTCTGGGATGGCCCCAGCATTTT
TRBJ2-5,TRBV24-1,TRBD2,once,CATSDLGLAGGPEETQYF,TGTGCCACCAGTGATTTAGGGTTAGCGGGAGGGCCTGAAGAGACCCAGTACTTC
TRBJ1-1,TRBV5-5,-,few,CASSLEGGQFAEAFF,TGTGCCAGCAGCTTGGAGGGGGGGCAGTTTGCTGAAGCTTTCTTT
TRBJ1-4,TRBV4-3,-,once,CASSQGARVEKLFF,TGCGCCAGCAGCCAGGGGGCTAGGGTTGAAAAACTGTTTTTT
TRBJ2-5,TRBV7-2,TRBD2,-,CASSRLAGVTGMETQYF,TGTGCCAGCAGCAGACTAGCGGGAGTAACCGGGATGGAGACCCAGTACTTC
TRBJ1-4,TRBV4-2,-,-,CASSQDRANRVPVNEKLFF,TGTGCCAGCAGCCAAGATAGGGCGAACAGGGTCCCCGTTAATGAAAAACTGTTTTTT
TRBJ1-5,TRBV6-1,-,few,CASSEYWGDGQPQHF,TGTGCCAGCAGTGAGTATTGGGGAGATGGTCAGCCCCAGCATTTT
TRBJ2-7,TRBV7-2,TRBD2,-,CASSSGTSGTYEQYF,TGTGCCAGCAGCTCCGGGACTAGCGGGACCTACGAGCAGTACTTC
TRBJ2-1,TRBV7-2,TRBD2,-,CASSGGLAVPTNEQFF,TGTGCCAGCAGCGGGGGACTAGCGGTCCCTACTAATGAGCAGTTCTTC
TRBJ1-2,TRBV4-2,TRBD1,-,CASSQDLGTGISYGYTF,TGTGCCAGCAGCCAGGACCTCGGGACAGGGATTAGCTATGGCTACACCTTC
TRBJ2-2,TRBV6-2/TRBV6-3,-,-,CASSSTGYTGELFF,TGTGCCAGCAGTAGTACAGGATACACCGGGGAGCTGTTTTTT
TRBJ1-5,TRBV7-2,-,-,CASSYLRGNQPQHF,TGTGCCAGCAGCTACCTAAGGGGGAATCAGCCCCAGCATTTT
TRBJ1-5,TRBV19,TRBD1,many,CASISQGAGQPQHF,TGTGCCAGTATATCACAGGGGGCAGGGCAGCCCCAGCATTTT
TRBJ2-1,TRBV19,TRBD2,-,CASSIGPLRAGVYYNEQFF,TGTGCCAGTAGTATAGGCCCACTTCGAGCGGGAGTATACTACAATGAGCAGTTCTTC